The 27 T cell receptor beta chains presented below share a single source sample, sequenced in a study of blood T cells in healthy people across ages. Then a second PCR, running about 6 to 12 cycles, was carried out with a sample-barcoded 5' primer and a J-beta primer mix. TCRdb reprocessed the 5' RACE reads via MiXCR and lists one record per CDR3 protein. Among over 450,000 distinct CDR3 sequences listed, about 24% were seen once. These data were also reused for a study on T cells of mothers and their children.

The specimen was blood. These receptors all stem from a boy younger than 18 in good health.

This chain joins TRBV7-2 and TRBJ2-1; 7 positions agree with TRBD1. Germline V CDR1 and CDR2: SGHTA, FQGNSA. This CDR3 is 14 amino acids long. The V and J ends lost 5 bases and 6 bases, in that order; junction bases with no gene match: 7. The CDR3 sequence: CASSGDSMGNEQFF. The CDR3, as DNA: TGTGCCAGCAGCGGGGACAGTATGGGCAATGAGCAGTTCTTC.

The J gene is TRBJ2-3, the V gene TRBV5-1, with TRBD2 matching over 7 bases. The ends lost 0 bases at V and 0 bases at J; junction bases unmatched: 7. In germline, CDR1 is SGHRS, CDR2 YFSETQ. This CDR3 region has 17 residues. The CDR3 loop is CASSLEASGPSTDTQYF. In DNA form, the CDR3 reads TGCGCCAGCAGCTTGGAGGCTAGCGGACCTAGCACAGATACGCAGTATTTT.

The rearrangement uses TRBV7-6 and TRBJ2-5; 7 bases are shared with TRBD1. Trimming at V came to 3 bases and at J to 5 bases, leaving 6 bases not matched to a gene. Germline-derived CDR1 and CDR2 are SGHVS and FNYEAQ. CDR3 length equals 14 residues. CDR3 nucleotides: TGTGCCAGCAGCTTGCACCAGGGGGAGGAGACCCAGTACTTC. Protein product: CASSLHQGEETQYF.

The rearrangement uses TRBV6-2 or TRBV6-3 and TRBJ2-5; unclear D gene. The J call may not be correct, given that the DNA end is closer to TRBJ2-1. CDR1 is MNHEY and CDR2 is SVGEGT in the germline V gene. The CDR3 is made up of 13 amino acids. The CDR3 bases are TGTGCCAGCAGTTACTCAGAAAACAATGAGCAGTTCTTC. This gives the protein CASSYSENNEQFF.

This chain uses TRBV12-3 or TRBV12-4 with TRBJ2-7, with 10 positions matching TRBD2. The CDR3 spans 16 residues. Trimming at V came to 6 bases and at J to 5 bases, leaving 13 bases not matched to a gene. In DNA form, the CDR3 reads TGTGCCAGCAGCCCCTCCGAGCGGGGGGGCCCCGACGAGCAGTACTTC. It encodes CASSPSERGGPDEQYF.

This clonotype was counted once. For the CDR3, the DNA is TGTGCCAGCAGCCAAGGGTCGGGGCTAAATCAAGAGACCCAGTACTTC. It specifies CASSQGSGLNQETQYF. The rearrangement links TRBV14 to TRBJ2-5; possibly TRBD1 or TRBD2 for D (5 bases each). CDR3 length: 16 amino acids. V was cut by 1 base and J by 2 bases, with 14 bases left in between. The germline gives CDR1 SGHDN, CDR2 FVKESK.

The chain carries TRBV6-5 and TRBJ1-1; D is possibly TRBD1 (5 bases). The V gene lost 10 bases and the J gene lost 7 bases, with 16 bases spanning the gap. Per germline, CDR1 MNHEY and CDR2 SVGAGI. The CDR3 has 12 amino acids. The DNA of the CDR3 is TGTGCCACCTCTCCATGGGGGAGTGAAGCTTTCTTT. It encodes CATSPWGSEAFF.

The chain combines TRBV4-2 with TRBJ2-7; D gene uncertain. The germline V gene has CDR1 LGHNA and CDR2 YNFKEQ. Trimming shortened V by 4 bases and J by 2 bases, and 18 bases separated the two germline ends. This CDR3 has 16 residues. The CDR3 DNA reads as TGTGCCAGCAGCCCGAACCGACCCTTTAGACCCTACGAGCAGTACTTC. Residues: CASSPNRPFRPYEQYF.

A few counts support this clonotype. The chain couples TRBV29-1 to TRBJ1-1; D unclear. The CDR3 consists of 14 residues. The germline CDR1 and CDR2 sequences are SQVTM and ANQGSEA. Trimming shortened V by 3 bases and J by 6 bases, and 17 bases separated the two germline ends. CDR3 coding DNA: TGCAGCGTTGATGGGGTTTCGCTTAAACCTGAAGCTTTCTTT. Encoded protein: CSVDGVSLKPEAFF.

This clonotype was recorded a few times. V is TRBV5-1 and J is TRBJ2-2, with D perhaps being TRBD1 or TRBD2 (6 bases each). Germline CDR1 and CDR2: SGHRS and YFSETQ. Trimming took off 0 bases at V and 1 base at J, with 10 bases between the two ends. This CDR3 contains 16 residues. This CDR3 is CASSLEGGKNTGELFF. For the CDR3, the DNA is TGCGCCAGCAGCTTGGAGGGGGGAAAGAACACCGGGGAGCTGTTTTTT.

The table lists this clonotype with a few counts. As DNA, the CDR3 is TGTGCCAGCAGTTCGATCGCGGGGACCTACGAGCAGTACTTC. This codes for CASSSIAGTYEQYF. The rearrangement joins TRBV12-3 or TRBV12-4 to TRBJ2-7; D is possibly TRBD2 (6 bases). The CDR3 totals 14 residues. V was shortened by 4 bases and J by 2 bases, with 12 bases between the two germline ends.

This clonotype has just a few counts. The chain joins TRBV21-1 to TRBJ2-5; the tabulated D call, TRBD2, remains unverified against the DNA. The J call is doubtful: the DNA matches TRBJ2-1 better. TRBV21-1 is a documented pseudogene. This CDR3 spans 14 amino acids. DNA for the CDR3: TGTGCCAGGGAGGGACTAGCGGGAAACGATGAGCAGTTCTTC. Translating gives CAREGLAGNDEQFF.

The chain carries TRBV11-2 and TRBJ2-3; D gene unclear. CDR3 length equals 15 residues. Deletions cut 3 bases from V and 2 bases from J, with 12 bases between. In germline, CDR1 is SGHAT, CDR2 FQNNGV. As DNA, the CDR3 is TGTGCCAGCAGCTTTGATCCACTACCCACAGATACGCAGTATTTT. Translating gives CASSFDPLPTDTQYF. The whole variable domain, filled in from reference TRBV11-2 and TRBJ2-3, reads EAGVAQSPRYKIIEKRQSVAFWCNPISGHATLYWYQQILGQGPKLLIQFQNNGVVDDSQLPKDRFSAERLKGVDSTLKIQPAKLEDSAVYLCASSFDPLPTDTQYFGPGTRLTVL.

The chain uses TRBV20-1 and TRBJ1-4; possible D gene TRBD1, 6 bases. Germline assignment: CDR1 DFQATT and CDR2 SNEGSKA (reference sequence). The CDR3 covers 13 residues. Trimming left V 5 bases short and J 7 bases short, with 14 bases between. CDR3 amino acids: CSAYRAVVEKLFF. The DNA for the CDR3 is TGCAGTGCTTACAGGGCAGTTGTTGAAAAACTGTTTTTT.

This clonotype was counted at least ten times. V is TRBV7-2 and J is TRBJ1-3; 9 bases fit TRBD1. J was trimmed by 8 bases and V by 6 bases; bases with no gene match: 8. This CDR3 has 14 residues. CDR1 and CDR2 from the germline V gene are SGHTA and FQGNSA. CDR3 sequence reads: CASSPDRGGDTIYF. The CDR3 DNA reads as TGTGCCAGCAGTCCGGACAGGGGAGGGGACACCATATATTTT.

The chain uses TRBV5-1 and TRBJ2-5; 12 bases map to TRBD2. CDR1 SGHRS and CDR2 YFSETQ come from the germline V gene. V lost 4 bases, J lost 2 bases, and 9 bases stayed unmatched. The CDR3 is 17 amino acids. The CDR3 region is CASSPRMTSGGQETQYF. In nucleotides, the CDR3 is TGCGCCAGCAGCCCACGGATGACTAGCGGGGGACAAGAGACCCAGTACTTC.

In its sample, this clonotype was seen a few times. The chain has TRBV20-1 and TRBJ2-1; TRBD2 matches at 11 bases. The CDR3 sequence is 16 residues long. The V and J ends lost 6 bases and 3 bases, in that order; junction bases with no gene match: 10. CDR1 is DFQATT, CDR2 SNEGSKA, per germline (reference sequence). DNA of the CDR3: TGCAGTGCACAATCCGGGACTAGCGGCTTCTACAATGAGCAGTTCTTC. This gives the protein CSAQSGTSGFYNEQFF.

This clonotype showed up just once. This may be a read error, as it is one base from a much larger clone. No conserved phenylalanine or tryptophan ends this CDR3, so it is likely a read error. The chain carries TRBV28 and TRBJ1-4, with 10 bases lining up with TRBD1. J gave up 3 bases and V 6 bases, and 4 bases lay outside the gene matches. The germline V gene encodes CDR1 MDHEN and CDR2 SYDVKM. The CDR3 length is 15 residues. CDR3 in DNA: TGTGCCAGCAGCGACAGGGGGCCGGCTAATGAAAAACTGTTTTTA. Amino acids: CASSDRGPANEKLFL.

This clonotype came up a few times. The chain is built from TRBV6-2 or TRBV6-3 and TRBJ2-4; maybe TRBD1 (6 bases). Looked up from germline, CDR1 is MNHEY and CDR2 is SVGEGT. The ends were cut back, 1 base at V and 0 bases at J, with 16 bases in the middle. The CDR3 is 18 amino acids. The CDR3 DNA reads TGTGCCAGCAGTTACTACCGGACAGATAACTTAGCCAAAAACATTCAGTACTTC. Translated: CASSYYRTDNLAKNIQYF.

This clonotype was detected a few times. This chain connects TRBV25-1 to TRBJ1-1; 7 bases match TRBD1. The length of the CDR3 is 13 residues. In germline, CDR1 is MGHDK, CDR2 SYGVNS. Unmatched junction bases numbered 7, after V lost 8 bases and J lost 4 bases. CDR3 protein: CASRGQAATEAFF. The CDR3 DNA sequence: TGTGCCAGCCGTGGACAGGCGGCCACTGAAGCTTTCTTT.

This chain joins TRBV2 and TRBJ2-3; D remains unclear. The germline gives CDR1 SNHLY, CDR2 FYNNEI. Trimming shortened V by 1 base and J by 9 bases, and 8 bases separated the two germline ends. This CDR3 has 12 residues. The CDR3 coding sequence is TGTGCCAGCAGTGAAGAGGCGTTGACGCAGTATTTT. Amino acid sequence: CASSEEALTQYF.

This clonotype was seen a few times. The gene calls are TRBV12-3 or TRBV12-4 and TRBJ2-6; D unresolved. This CDR3 is built from 16 residues. The V end lost 1 base, the J end lost 0 bases, and 7 bases lay between the germline ends. CDR3 in DNA: TGTGCCAGCAGTTTAGAGGTTGTCTCTGGGGCCAACGTCCTGACTTTC. Translated, it gives CASSLEVVSGANVLTF.

This clonotype turned up a few times. The chain joins TRBV20-1 to TRBJ2-1; D perhaps matches TRBD1 (7 bases). Trimming stripped 1 base from V and 10 bases from J, with 14 bases between. Germline V CDR1 and CDR2: DFQATT, SNEGSKA (reference sequence). The CDR3 spans 13 residues. The CDR3 nucleotides are TGCAGTGCTAGAGGCAGGGGGGCACTGGAGCAGTTCTTC. Translation: CSARGRGALEQFF.

V usage is TRBV9 and J usage is TRBJ2-1; 8 bases agree with TRBD2. Looked up from germline, CDR1 is SGDLS and CDR2 is YYNGEE. Trimming removed 4 bases from V and 0 bases from J; junction bases left unmatched: 3. This CDR3 contains 15 residues. CDR3 protein: CASSSGGASYNEQFF. CDR3 DNA: TGTGCCAGCAGCTCGGGGGGGGCCTCCTACAATGAGCAGTTCTTC.

The chain is built from TRBV4-1 and TRBJ1-4, with TRBD1 identical over 8 bases. This CDR3 has 18 residues. V gave up 2 bases and J gave up 0 bases; unmatched junction bases: 8. Germline-derived CDR1 and CDR2 are MGHRA and YSYEKL. CDR3 nucleotide sequence: TGCGCCAGCAGCCAAACCCCGGGACAGGCGTCAACTAATGAAAAACTGTTTTTT. Translated, it gives CASSQTPGQASTNEKLFF.

A few counts support this clonotype. The chain uses TRBV7-3 and TRBJ2-1; possibly TRBD1 or TRBD2 for D (6 bases each). The V gene lost 5 bases and the J gene lost 4 bases, with 12 bases spanning the gap. The CDR3 length is 14 residues. In germline, CDR1 is SGHTA, CDR2 FQGTGA. As DNA, the CDR3 is TGTGCCAGCAGCCCGGGGGACACTTACAATGAGCAGTTCTTC. Translation: CASSPGDTYNEQFF.

This clonotype appeared a few times. This sequence joins TRBV4-3 and TRBJ2-5, with D unresolved. The last part of the DNA fits TRBJ2-1 better; the J call may be wrong. Per germline, CDR1 LGHNA and CDR2 YSLEER. The CDR3 consists of 12 residues. The CDR3 protein is CASSQGPNEQFF. CDR3 DNA sequence: TGCGCCAGCAGCCAAGGGCCAAATGAGCAGTTCTTC.